This TCR beta chain comes out of a study of OX40 agonist ivuxolimab in advanced cancers. CDR3 length equals 16 residues. Exclusion of a patient followed from autoimmune disease history or systemic immunosuppression. This clone appeared a single time. Libraries were prepared by immunoSEQ multiplex PCR; TCRdb keeps only in-frame clonotypes and omits some of them. The table has some 87,000 clones, approximately 95% seen once. The rearrangement links TRBV1 to TRBJ2-7; the table's D call, TRBD1, has no DNA check behind it. TRBV1 is reported as a pseudogene. This receptor was identified in an adult with an advanced solid tumor such as melanoma, head and neck, liver or kidney cancer. This specimen consisted of CD4+ or CD8+ T cells sorted from blood, obtained in a trial of the OX40 agonist ivuxolimab. CDR3 sequence (DNA): TGCACCAGCAGCCAACCCCCGGACAGGGTTTTTTACGAGCAGTACTTC. Residues: CTSSQPPDRVFYEQYF.